Listed here are 12 T cell receptor beta chains from one sample, sequenced in a study of blood T cell repertoires in COVID-19. Some clones are missing from TCRdb's copy, which holds only in-frame ones; the method was immunoSEQ multiplex PCR. In the table there are some 200,000 clones, 86% of which are singletons. The sequencing sample was made of PBMCs or T cells enriched from blood (not recorded which). The origin of the receptors is a woman aged 45-59 years in a cohort exposed to, infected with or recovered from COVID-19 (not recorded which).

The chain carries TRBV5-1 and TRBJ1-1; 7 positions match TRBD1. The V and J ends lost 7 bases and 0 bases, in that order; junction bases with no gene match: 6. Germline CDR1 reads SGHRS; CDR2 reads YFSETQ. The CDR3 spans 14 residues. CDR3 DNA: TGCGCCAGCGGACTACAGGGGATGAACACTGAAGCTTTCTTT. Encoded protein: CASGLQGMNTEAFF.

This sequence joins TRBV30 and TRBJ2-2; possibly TRBD1 for D (6 bases). The length of the CDR3 is 15 residues. Germline V gives CDR1 GTSNPN, CDR2 SVGIG (reference sequence). V lost 6 bases and J 2 bases, leaving 16 bases between the germline ends. In DNA form, the CDR3 reads TGTGCCTGTACCCAGGGGAAGGCCAACACCGGGGAGCTGTTTTTT. This codes for CACTQGKANTGELFF.

With respect to this clone: The sample holds other DNA sequences that translate to the same CDR3. This rearrangement joins TRBV28 to TRBJ2-3; possibly TRBD2 for D (7 bases). CDR3 length: 14 amino acids. The ends were cut back, 3 bases at V and 5 bases at J, with 12 bases in the middle. Germline lookup yields CDR1 MDHEN and CDR2 SYDVKM. The CDR3 loop is CASSFGGAVDTQYF. DNA of the CDR3: TGTGCCAGCAGTTTTGGGGGGGCCGTAGATACGCAGTATTTT. The variable domain in full, completed from reference TRBV28 and TRBJ2-3, reads DVKVTQSSRYLVKRTGEKVFLECVQDMDHENMFWYRQDPGLGLRLIYFSYDVKMKEKGDIPEGYSVSREKKERFSLILESASTNQTSMYLCASSFGGAVDTQYFGPGTRLTVL.

The V gene is TRBV2, the J gene TRBJ1-1, with D unclear. Trimming took off 4 bases at V and 0 bases at J, with 15 bases between the two ends. Germline lookup yields CDR1 SNHLY and CDR2 FYNNEI. CDR3 size: 16 residues. CDR3 region: CASSGAAISMNTEAFF. The DNA for the CDR3 is TGTGCCAGCAGTGGGGCAGCCATCAGCATGAACACTGAAGCTTTCTTT.

The gene calls are TRBV19 and TRBJ1-5; the D gene is possibly TRBD1 (5 bases). The V and J ends lost 5 bases and 4 bases respectively, with 15 bases between them. From germline, CDR1 is LNHDA and CDR2 SQIVND (reference sequence). CDR3 length: 15 amino acids. CDR3 protein: CASSPGQGRNQPQHF. CDR3 DNA sequence: TGTGCCAGTAGTCCAGGGCAGGGAAGGAATCAGCCCCAGCATTTT.

The gene calls are TRBV30 and TRBJ1-2, with a weak D call TRBD1 (5 bases). Trimming removed 4 bases from V and 7 bases from J, with 10 bases in between. Germline-derived CDR1 and CDR2 are GTSNPN and SVGIG (reference sequence). The CDR3 extends over 11 amino acids. The CDR3 nucleotides are TGTGCCTGGACCAGACAGACTGGCTACACCTTC. Its translation: CAWTRQTGYTF.

V is TRBV10-1 and J is TRBJ1-1; 10 positions agree with TRBD1. Germline CDR1 and CDR2: WNHNN and SYGVQD (reference sequence). The V and J ends lost 4 bases and 12 bases, in that order; junction bases with no gene match: 11. The CDR3 is made up of 14 amino acids. The CDR3 DNA follows: TGCGCCAGCAGTGCTACGGGACAGGGGTTTCATACTTTCTTT. This sequence encodes CASSATGQGFHTFF.

J is TRBJ1-1 and V is TRBV15; D not certain. Germline loops: CDR1 LNHNV, CDR2 YYDKDF (reference sequence). The CDR3 spans 13 residues. Trimming shortened V by 0 bases and J by 11 bases, and 13 bases separated the two germline ends. The CDR3 sequence is CATSRDPDTAAFF. In DNA form, the CDR3 reads TGTGCCACCAGCAGAGATCCCGACACTGCGGCTTTCTTT.

The chain is built from TRBV28 and TRBJ2-1; 8 nucleotides line up with TRBD2. CDR3 length: 13 amino acids. CDR1 is MDHEN and CDR2 is SYDVKM in the germline V gene. The V gene end was trimmed by 8 bases and the J gene end by 7 bases; junction bases not matched to a gene: 7. DNA for the CDR3: TGTGCCAGCCTACGAGCGGGGGTTAATGAGCAGTTCTTC. Residues: CASLRAGVNEQFF.

The chain recombines TRBV5-1 with TRBJ1-1, with 9 bases that match TRBD1. Germline V gene sequence: CDR1 SGHRS, CDR2 YFSETQ. The CDR3 is made up of 13 amino acids. With 5 bases clipped from V and 1 base from J, the junction kept 0 bases outside the gene matches. This CDR3 is CASRTGGNTEAFF. The DNA for the CDR3 is TGCGCCAGCAGGACAGGGGGGAACACTGAAGCTTTCTTT.

The chain is built from TRBV2 and TRBJ1-6; D call uncertain. V was cut by 3 bases and J by 9 bases, with 9 bases left in between. CDR3 size: 13 residues. Germline V gene lookup returns CDR1 SNHLY and CDR2 FYNNEI. CDR3 coding DNA: TGTGCCAGCAGTGACCGTCTAGGTTCACCCCTCCACTTT. The encoded protein is CASSDRLGSPLHF.

The J gene is TRBJ2-2, the V gene TRBV4-3, with TRBD1 as a possible D gene (6 bases). CDR3 size: 15 residues. V was trimmed by 5 bases and J by 3 bases, leaving 13 bases between them. Germline loops: CDR1 LGHNA, CDR2 YSLEER. The CDR3 DNA is TGCGCCAGCAGCGGGACCGGGACATACACCGGGGAGCTGTTTTTT. It codes for CASSGTGTYTGELFF.